This T cell receptor beta chain was profiled in a study of cytomegalovirus exposure and HLA in healthy donors. This clone was observed once. Its antigen is not known. The PCR used 60 Vbeta and 13 Jbeta primers. In the authors' methods: There were about 88 million unique TCR beta chains by a later count, and some 11 million of them were shared. This table comes from immunoSEQ multiplex PCR, and its TCRdb copy is limited to in-frame clones, with some not included. From that table come the V and J calls and clone size; the DNA was used to work out D and trimming. The table includes around 200,000 clones, 75% to 90% detected once. Study-level results: In a later analysis, a missense DCLRE1C variant was linked to TCR beta V- and J-gene trimming.

Trimming cost V 3 bases and J 4 bases; bases outside gene matches: 0. This CDR3 is built from 14 residues. Looked up from germline, CDR1 is MGHRA and CDR2 is YSYEKL. The sequenced material came from PBMCs. The chain links TRBV4-1 to TRBJ2-5, with 12 bases lining up with TRBD2. This TCR came from a young woman in good health and CMV-seronegative. In nucleotides, the CDR3 is TGCGCCAGCAGCCAGACTAGCGGGGGAGAGACCCAGTACTTC. Its protein is CASSQTSGGETQYF.